These T cell receptor beta chains were read from a single sample in a study of Graves' ophthalmopathy and Graves' hyperthyroidism. Each CDR3 protein gets one entry after TCRdb re-called the multiplex PCR reads with MiXCR. The sample records about 1.2 million distinct CDR3 sequences, 35% to 40% being singletons. Sequencing was carried out using peripheral blood or thyroid tissue (not recorded which). The receptors come from an adult man with Graves' hyperthyroidism. Each CDR3 is given with its conserved first and last residue. The D gene is left open where the match is weak.

-,TRBV20-1,CSARTRAEGYTF
-,TRBV10-3,CAISGRGGADTQYF
-,TRBV20-1,CSARVNSNQPQHF
-,TRBV25-1,CASSVGSSNQPQHF
-,TRBV10-3,CAISEPADGTARETQYF
-,TRBV29-1,CSVAEGGLGTEAFF
-,TRBV19,CASSMPPRGVRNQPQHF
-,TRBV20-1,CSARSGDDRSGGYTF
-,TRBV5-5,CASSYDLQETQYF
TRBD2,TRBV9,CASSVGGGNADTQYF
-,TRBV25-1,CASSESGVIPKGAFF
-,TRBV5-1,CASSLATPYEQYF
TRBD1,TRBV25-1,CASPGQGNSPLHF
-,TRBV24-1,CATSDLFEGDTQYF
-,TRBV12-3/TRBV12-4,CASRLSGPHEQYF
-,TRBV25-1,CASSEFWGNTEAFF
TRBD2,TRBV7-9,CASSFPAGGGTGELFF
-,TRBV29-1,CSVGTASGYTF
TRBD1,TRBV20-1,CSAWGQAEAFF
-,TRBV14,CASSHRGENTEAFF
-,TRBV6-2/TRBV6-3,CASSYAGIGNTGELFF
-,TRBV20-1,CSAIRARPYEQYF
-,TRBV7-9,CASSQQKEGGYTF
-,TRBV9,CASSARQGLAYEQYF
-,TRBV19,CASRSAASNYGYTF
-,TRBV28,CASSLDSQEQYF
TRBD1,TRBV10-2,CASSQDPGTGAVNYEQYF
-,TRBV9,CASSPPGRRAEAFF
-,TRBV7-8,CASRAETNEKLFF
-,TRBV6-4,CASSDKAGRGTEAFF
-,TRBV11-2,CASSLVRRTNTEAFF
-,TRBV30,CAWTGAFTEAFF
-,TRBV5-1,CASSLNRWSNNLPLHF
-,TRBV7-8,CASIETANSPLHF
TRBD1,TRBV6-5,CASRLRTGTSEQYF
-,TRBV9,CASSVGRVKDEKLFF
-,TRBV9,CASSVDWGFDEQYF
-,TRBV6-2/TRBV6-3,CASTEEGRPLHF
TRBD1,TRBV5-5,CASSAIPTGRPPGANVLTF
-,TRBV19,CASSTSRTKPGYTF
-,TRBV29-1,CSVEGGDVAFF
-,TRBV7-2,CASSVDTGGPQHF
-,TRBV7-8,CASSPGRVVSEKLFF
TRBD1,TRBV10-3,CASSPTGTGGANGYTF
-,TRBV29-1,CSVRGAFF
-,TRBV11-2,CASSVGAAIQETQYF
-,TRBV7-2,CASSYRRDGYTF
-,TRBV6-5,CASSPPTGSGANVLTF
TRBD2,TRBV4-1,CASSQDPPWTSGRGETQYF
TRBD2,TRBV10-3,CAINRGGRRETQYF
-,TRBV10-3,CAISDPYSEAFF
TRBD1,TRBV6-1,CASNRQGLNTEAFF
TRBD1,TRBV29-1,CSSRQGFANEKLFF
-,TRBV6-1,CASSEGYRTNQPQHF
-,TRBV5-1,CASGRGQGVPPPETQYF
TRBD2,TRBV6-5,CASSYDLAGVETQYF
TRBD1,TRBV24-1,CATSETNRGREETQYF